The present T cell receptor (beta chain) was sequenced within a study of OX40 agonist ivuxolimab in advanced cancers. The study in broad terms: Ivuxolimab was a fully human IgG2 agonistic monoclonal antibody targeting the costimulatory receptor OX40 (CD134). Partial responses were achieved by three dose-escalation patients, of whom one had hepatocellular carcinoma and two had cutaneous melanoma. The purpose of peripheral TCRbeta sequencing was to test whether ivuxolimab changed TCR sequence diversity and led to clonal T-cell expansion. Prior anti-PD-1, anti-PD-L1 or anti-CTLA-4 therapy was permitted, and approximately 41% of dose-escalation patients had received checkpoint inhibitors. Of the approximately 54 patients in dose escalation, about 20 had hepatocellular carcinoma, some 15 had melanoma, 9 had renal cell carcinoma and 9 had head and neck cancer. Intravenous ivuxolimab was administered to patients every 2 weeks at six dose levels: 0.01, 0.1, 0.3, 1.5, 3 and 10 mg/kg. The dose-escalation cohort was roughly 80% male with a mean age of approximately 60 years, ranging from 23 to 79. The paper reports the monotherapy dose-escalation portion (N = 52 patients) of the phase I ivuxolimab trial. Results and caveats for the whole study, not just this receptor: After ivuxolimab, expanded clones were on average more numerous among CD8+ T cells than among CD4+ T cells. The antigen specificity of the peripheral T cells that underwent clonal expansion was not determined. In the 0.1-3.0 mg/kg groups, partial responders had among the lowest normalized peripheral clonal expansion, particularly in CD8+ T cells. Low levels of normalized T-cell clonal expansion were also seen in some patients who did not respond. At doses from 0.1 to 3.0 mg/kg, clonal expansion was seen in both CD4+ and CD8+ blood T cells between baseline and week 6.

For sequencing of the TCRbeta CDR3 region, genomic DNA was extracted from the sorted cells. The immunoSEQ Assay was used to sequence the TCRbeta CDR3 regions. The clones in this table, taken by TCRdb from immuneACCESS, are in-frame only. Not every clone is retained; where verified, under half of the shortfall comes from an unresolved V gene, and the cause of the rest is unknown. For this sample there are about 15,000 clones; around 82% appear just once. About 2.4% of the sample is in the top ten clones. Spanning cysteine to phenylalanine, the CDR3 consists of 16 amino acids. The CDR3 DNA has 48 bases and is translated from base 1. Trimming leaves V shorter by 3 bases and J shorter by 4 bases, with the junction holding 10 bases beyond the gene matches. Reading the germline V gene gives CDR1 SGHTA and CDR2 FQGNSA. About this clone: It has no known antigen specificity. Base qualities are not at hand, and no much larger clone is one base apart.

The trial excluded patients who had a history of autoimmune disease or were on systemic immunosuppression. In every dose cohort, peripheral blood was drawn for TCR sequencing at baseline, cycle 4 day 1, and cycle 7 day 1. Samples came from an open-label, multicenter, first-in-human phase I dose-escalation trial of ivuxolimab. Adults with locally advanced or metastatic melanoma, renal cell carcinoma, hepatocellular carcinoma or head and neck squamous cell carcinoma were enrolled in the trial. Before TCR sequencing, CD4+ T cells and CD8+ T cells were sorted from peripheral blood as separate populations.

The chain employs TRBV7-2 and TRBJ2-3, with 7 bases matching TRBD2. Source: CD4+ or CD8+ T cells sorted from blood, taken in a trial of the OX40 agonist ivuxolimab. This TCR was sampled from an adult with an advanced solid tumor such as melanoma, head and neck, liver or kidney cancer. For the CDR3, the sequence is CASSFGGGSRSDTQYF. The nucleotide sequence reads TGTGCCAGCAGCTTTGGGGGGGGGTCTCGGTCAGATACGCAGTATTTT.